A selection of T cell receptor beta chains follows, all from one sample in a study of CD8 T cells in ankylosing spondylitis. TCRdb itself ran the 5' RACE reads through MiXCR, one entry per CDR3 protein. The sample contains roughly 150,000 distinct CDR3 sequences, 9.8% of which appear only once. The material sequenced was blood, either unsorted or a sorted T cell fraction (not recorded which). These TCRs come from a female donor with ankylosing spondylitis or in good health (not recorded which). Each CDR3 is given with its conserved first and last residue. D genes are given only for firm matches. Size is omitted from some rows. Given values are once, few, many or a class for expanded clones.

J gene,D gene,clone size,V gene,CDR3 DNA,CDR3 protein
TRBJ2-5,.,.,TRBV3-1,TGTGCCAGCAGCCAAGCCTCTCAAGGAACAGCGTTGACGGCCCCAGAGACCCAGTACTTC,CASSQASQGTALTAPETQYF
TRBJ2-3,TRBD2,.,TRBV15,TGTGCCACCAGCAGAGGGACTAGCGGAGATACGCAGTATTTT,CATSRGTSGDTQYF
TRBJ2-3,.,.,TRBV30,TGTGCCTGGAGTACCCTTCTCACAGATACGCAGTATTTT,CAWSTLLTDTQYF
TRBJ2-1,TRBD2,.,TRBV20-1,TGCAGTGCTAGAGCTGGCAGCGGGAGGAACAATGAGCAGTTCTTC,CSARAGSGRNNEQFF
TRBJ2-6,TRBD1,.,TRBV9,TGTGCCAGCAGCGTCAGATCCGGGACAGGGAGCTCTGGGGCCAACGTCCTGACTTTC,CASSVRSGTGSSGANVLTF
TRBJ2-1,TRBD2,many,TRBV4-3,TGCGCCAGCAGCCAGAGCGGGATTCCGGGCAATGAGCAGTTCTTC,CASSQSGIPGNEQFF
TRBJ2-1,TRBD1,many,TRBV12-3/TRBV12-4,TGTGCCAGCAGTACAGGGGCGAGGAATGAGCAGTTCTTC,CASSTGARNEQFF
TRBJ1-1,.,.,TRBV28,TGTGCCAGCTCAAAAGGTGAGGACACTGAAGCTTTCTTT,CASSKGEDTEAFF
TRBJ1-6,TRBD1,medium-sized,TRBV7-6,TGTGCCAGCCGACCTGGGACAGGGGAATCACCCCTCCACTTT,CASRPGTGESPLHF
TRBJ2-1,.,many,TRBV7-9,TGTGCCAGCAGCTTAAGGGACCCCGTGGGGAATGAGCAGTTCTTC,CASSLRDPVGNEQFF
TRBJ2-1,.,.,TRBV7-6,TGTGCCAGCAGCTTATCATCAGCGGGACAACTTAAGGGGAATGAGCAGTTCTTC,CASSLSSAGQLKGNEQFF
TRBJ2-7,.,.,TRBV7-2,TGTGCCAGCAGCTTGATTTTTGACGAGCAGTACTTC,CASSLIFDEQYF
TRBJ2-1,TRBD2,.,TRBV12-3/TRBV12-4,TGTGCCAGCACCTTAGCGGGAGGCTTCAATGAGCAGTTCTTC,CASTLAGGFNEQFF
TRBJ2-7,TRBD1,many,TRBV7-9,TGTGCCAGCAGCCTAGGACAGGGCGTAGAGCAGTACTTC,CASSLGQGVEQYF
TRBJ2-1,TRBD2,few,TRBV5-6,TGTGCCAGCAGCGTGACTAGCGGAACCCCGAATGAGCAGTTCTTC,CASSVTSGTPNEQFF
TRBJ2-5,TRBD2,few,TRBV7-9,TGTGCCAGCAGCTCCACTAGCGGGGAGACCCAGTACTTC,CASSSTSGETQYF
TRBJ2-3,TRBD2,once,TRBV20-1,TGCAGTGCTAACCCTCTAGAACTAGCGGGAGGGCCCGGCACAGATACGCAGTATTTT,CSANPLELAGGPGTDTQYF
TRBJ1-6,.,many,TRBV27,TGTGCCAGCAGCGAGAGGAGTCTGGATAATTCACCCCTCCACTTT,CASSERSLDNSPLHF
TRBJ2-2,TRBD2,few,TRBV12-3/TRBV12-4,TGTGCCAGCAGCCCACTAGCGGGAGGAGCCGGGGAGCTGTTTTTT,CASSPLAGGAGELFF
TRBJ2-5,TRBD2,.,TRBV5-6,TGTGCCAGCAGCTGGGGACTAGCGGGGCCCCGAGGGACCCAGTACTTC,CASSWGLAGPRGTQYF
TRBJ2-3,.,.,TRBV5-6,TGTGCCAGCAGCTTTAGGGCGAATACGCAGTATTTT,CASSFRANTQYF
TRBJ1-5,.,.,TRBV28,TGTGCCAGCAGTACCACCGGGACACACAATCAGCCCCAGCATTTT,CASSTTGTHNQPQHF
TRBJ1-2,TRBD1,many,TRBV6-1,TGTGCCAGCCGGACAGGGGATGGCTACACCTTC,CASRTGDGYTF